The clone carrying this T cell receptor (beta chain) was observed a handful of times. Its antigen is currently unknown. The data are from a study of shared clonotypes between healthy human individuals. Genomic DNA belonging to each subset was distributed in equal measure over several immunoSEQ plates. Using immunoSEQ multiplex PCR, the repertoire was profiled, and TCRdb retains in-frame clones only, with some absent. Of hundreds of thousands of clones in the sample, less than 85% are singletons; the top ten hold over 1.5%. Germline V gene data show CDR1 as SEHNR and CDR2 as FQNEAQ (reference sequence). This CDR3 spans 16 amino acids. V dropped 3 bases and J dropped 4 bases, with 15 bases sitting between them. Overall study findings and caveats: Clonotype sharing across donors was expected to vary with sequencing depth. A generally larger estimated richness was seen in naive subsets than in memory subsets.

The rearrangement joins TRBV7-9 to TRBJ2-2; unclear D gene. This TCR was recovered from a woman in her 30s in good health. The sample consisted of memory CD4+ T cells sorted from blood. Stated subset: CD45RA-negative fraction. The CDR3 DNA sequence: TGTGCCAGCAGCTTGATGCCCTCGACGCCCACCGGGGAGCTGTTTTTT. Encoded protein: CASSLMPSTPTGELFF.